This T cell receptor (beta chain) was found in a study of OX40 agonist ivuxolimab in advanced cancers. General study points: Some nonresponders additionally presented with little normalized T-cell clonal expansion.

This CDR3 spans 16 amino acids. The germline gives CDR1 KGHSH, CDR2 LQKENI. V shed 1 base and J 6 bases; nucleotides not matched to a gene: 8. TCRdb's copy holds only in-frame clones and misses some; the assay was immunoSEQ multiplex PCR. The sample lists about 76,000 clones, almost 85% occurring once. A word on this clone: Its antigen remains unknown.

The chain carries TRBV18 and TRBJ2-1; 8 bases match TRBD2. The sample was CD4+ or CD8+ T cells sorted from blood, taken in a trial of the OX40 agonist ivuxolimab. The clonotype was recovered from an adult with an advanced solid tumor such as melanoma, head and neck, liver or kidney cancer. The CDR3 DNA reads as TGTGCCAGCTCACCACGGGTGCGGGGGGCCCTCAATGAGCAGTTCTTC. It codes for CASSPRVRGALNEQFF.